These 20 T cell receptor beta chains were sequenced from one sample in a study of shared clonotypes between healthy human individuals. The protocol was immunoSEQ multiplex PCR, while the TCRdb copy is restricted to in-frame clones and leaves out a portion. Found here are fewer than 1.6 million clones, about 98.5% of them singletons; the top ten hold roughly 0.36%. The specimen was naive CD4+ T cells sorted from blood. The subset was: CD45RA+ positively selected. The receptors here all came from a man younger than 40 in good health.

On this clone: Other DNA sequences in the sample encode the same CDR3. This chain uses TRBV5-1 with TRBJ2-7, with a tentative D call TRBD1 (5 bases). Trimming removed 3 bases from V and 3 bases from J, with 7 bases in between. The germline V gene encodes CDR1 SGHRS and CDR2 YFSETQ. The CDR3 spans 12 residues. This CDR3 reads CASSSGHYEQYF. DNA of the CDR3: TGCGCCAGCAGCTCTGGACACTACGAGCAGTACTTC.

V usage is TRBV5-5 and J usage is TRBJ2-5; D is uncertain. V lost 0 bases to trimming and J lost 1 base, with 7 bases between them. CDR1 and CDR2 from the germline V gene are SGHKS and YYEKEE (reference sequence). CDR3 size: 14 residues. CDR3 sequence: CASSLGGSQETQYF. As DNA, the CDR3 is TGTGCCAGCAGCTTGGGTGGCAGCCAAGAGACCCAGTACTTC.

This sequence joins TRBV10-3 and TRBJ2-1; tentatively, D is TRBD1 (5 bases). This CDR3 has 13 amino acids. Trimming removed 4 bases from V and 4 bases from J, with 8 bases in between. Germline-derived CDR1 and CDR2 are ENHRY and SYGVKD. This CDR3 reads CAISADTYNEQFF. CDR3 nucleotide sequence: TGTGCCATCAGTGCGGACACTTACAATGAGCAGTTCTTC.

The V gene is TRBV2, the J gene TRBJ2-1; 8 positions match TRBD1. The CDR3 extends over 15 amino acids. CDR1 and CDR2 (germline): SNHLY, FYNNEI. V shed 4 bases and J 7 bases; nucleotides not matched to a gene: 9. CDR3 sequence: CASSVGQGVTNEQFF. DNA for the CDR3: TGTGCCAGCAGTGTAGGACAGGGAGTTACGAATGAGCAGTTCTTC.

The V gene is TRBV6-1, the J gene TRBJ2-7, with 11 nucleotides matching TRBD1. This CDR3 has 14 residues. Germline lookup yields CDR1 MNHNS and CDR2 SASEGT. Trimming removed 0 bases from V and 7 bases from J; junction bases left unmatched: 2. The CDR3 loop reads CASSEAGQGVEQYF. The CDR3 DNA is TGTGCCAGCAGTGAAGCGGGACAGGGGGTAGAGCAGTACTTC.

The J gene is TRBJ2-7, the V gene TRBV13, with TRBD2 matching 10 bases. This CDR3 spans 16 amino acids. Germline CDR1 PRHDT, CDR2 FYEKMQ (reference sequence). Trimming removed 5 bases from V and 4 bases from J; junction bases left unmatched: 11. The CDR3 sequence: CASSRNAGTSAYEQYF. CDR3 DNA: TGTGCCAGCAGCCGCAACGCCGGGACTAGCGCGTACGAGCAGTACTTC. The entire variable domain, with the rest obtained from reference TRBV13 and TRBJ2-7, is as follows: AAGVIQSPRHLIKEKRETATLKCYPIPRHDTVYWYQQGPGQDPQFLISFYEKMQSDKGSIPDRFSAQQFSDYHSELNMSSLELGDSALYFCASSRNAGTSAYEQYFGPGTRLTVT.

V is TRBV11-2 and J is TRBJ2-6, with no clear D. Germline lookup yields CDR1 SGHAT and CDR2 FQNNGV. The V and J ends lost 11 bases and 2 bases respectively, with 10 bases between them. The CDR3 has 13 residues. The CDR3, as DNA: TGTGCCCTCGTCCAACCTGGGGCCAACGTCCTGACTTTC. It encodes CALVQPGANVLTF.

The DNA of the CDR3 is TGCAGCGGATCCGGGTCCCTCAGGGGAGCTTTCTTT. Its protein is CSGSGSLRGAFF. The V and J genes are TRBV29-1 and TRBJ1-1; a possible D gene is TRBD1 (6 bases). In germline, CDR1 is SQVTM, CDR2 ANQGSEA. The germline V and J ends were trimmed by 7 bases and 10 bases, with 19 bases remaining between them. The CDR3 extends over 12 amino acids.

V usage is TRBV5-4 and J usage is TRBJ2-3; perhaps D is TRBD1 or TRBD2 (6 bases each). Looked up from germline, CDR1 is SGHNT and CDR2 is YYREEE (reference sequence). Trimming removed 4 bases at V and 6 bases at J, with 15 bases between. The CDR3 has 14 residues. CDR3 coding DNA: TGTGCCAGCAGCCTGGGTCAGGGGAGGGATACGCAGTATTTT. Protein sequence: CASSLGQGRDTQYF.

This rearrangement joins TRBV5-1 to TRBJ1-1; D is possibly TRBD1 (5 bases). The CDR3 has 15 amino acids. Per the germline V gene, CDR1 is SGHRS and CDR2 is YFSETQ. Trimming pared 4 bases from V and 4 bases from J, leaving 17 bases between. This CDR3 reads CASSTGTGWSTEAFF. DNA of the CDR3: TGCGCCAGCAGCACCGGAACAGGTTGGAGCACTGAAGCTTTCTTT.

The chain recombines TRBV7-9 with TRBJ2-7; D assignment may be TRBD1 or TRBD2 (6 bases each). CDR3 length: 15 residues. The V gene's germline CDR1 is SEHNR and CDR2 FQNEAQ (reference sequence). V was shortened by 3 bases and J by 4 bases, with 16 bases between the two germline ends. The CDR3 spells CASSFRTGAEYEQYF. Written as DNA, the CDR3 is TGTGCCAGCAGCTTTCGAACGGGGGCGGAGTACGAGCAGTACTTC.

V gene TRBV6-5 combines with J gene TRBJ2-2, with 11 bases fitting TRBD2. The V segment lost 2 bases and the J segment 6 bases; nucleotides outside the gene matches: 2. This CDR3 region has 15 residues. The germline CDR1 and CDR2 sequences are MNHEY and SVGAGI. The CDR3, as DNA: TGTGCCAGCAGTTACGCTAGCGGGGGGTCCGGGGAGCTGTTTTTT. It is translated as CASSYASGGSGELFF.

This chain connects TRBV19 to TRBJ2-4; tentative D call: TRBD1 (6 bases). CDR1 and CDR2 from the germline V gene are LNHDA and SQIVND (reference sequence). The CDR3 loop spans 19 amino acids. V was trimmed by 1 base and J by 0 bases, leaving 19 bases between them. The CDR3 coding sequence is TGTGCCAGTAGTATAGGTCCCCTTCGGACAGAGATAGCCAAAAACATTCAGTACTTC. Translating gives CASSIGPLRTEIAKNIQYF. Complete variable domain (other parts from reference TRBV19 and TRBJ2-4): DGGITQSPKYLFRKEGQNVTLSCEQNLNHDAMYWYRQDPGQGLRLIYYSQIVNDFQKGDIAEGYSVSREKKESFPLTVTSAQKNPTAFYLCASSIGPLRTEIAKNIQYFGAGTRLSVL.

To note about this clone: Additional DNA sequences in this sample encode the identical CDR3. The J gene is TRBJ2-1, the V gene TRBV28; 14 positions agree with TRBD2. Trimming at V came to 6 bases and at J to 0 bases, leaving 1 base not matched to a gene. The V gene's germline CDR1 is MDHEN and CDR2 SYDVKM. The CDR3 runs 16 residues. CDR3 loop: CASRGTSGSSYNEQFF. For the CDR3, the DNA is TGTGCCAGCAGAGGGACTAGCGGGAGCTCCTACAATGAGCAGTTCTTC.

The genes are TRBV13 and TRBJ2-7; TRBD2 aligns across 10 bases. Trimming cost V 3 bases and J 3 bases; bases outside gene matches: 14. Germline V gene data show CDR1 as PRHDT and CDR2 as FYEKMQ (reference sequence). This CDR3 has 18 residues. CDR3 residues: CASSFGTSGIALNYEQYF. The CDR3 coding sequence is TGTGCCAGCAGCTTCGGCACTAGCGGGATAGCCTTAAACTACGAGCAGTACTTC.

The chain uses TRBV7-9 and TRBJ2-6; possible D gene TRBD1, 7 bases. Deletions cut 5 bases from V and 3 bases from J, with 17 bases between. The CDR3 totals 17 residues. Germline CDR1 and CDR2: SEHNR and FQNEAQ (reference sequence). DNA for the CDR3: TGTGCCAGCAGCACCCAGGACAGGAGGGTTGGGGCCAACGTCCTGACTTTC. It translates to CASSTQDRRVGANVLTF.

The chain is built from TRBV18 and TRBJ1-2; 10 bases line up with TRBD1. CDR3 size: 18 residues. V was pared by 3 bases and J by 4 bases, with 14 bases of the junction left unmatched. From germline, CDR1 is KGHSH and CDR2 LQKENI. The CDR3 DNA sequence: TGTGCCAGCTCACCCCAGCCGGGGACAGGGGTCGGTGGCTATGGCTACACCTTC. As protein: CASSPQPGTGVGGYGYTF.

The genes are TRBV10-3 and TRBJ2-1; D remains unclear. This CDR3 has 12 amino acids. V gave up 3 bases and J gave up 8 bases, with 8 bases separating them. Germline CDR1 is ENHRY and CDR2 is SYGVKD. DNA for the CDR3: TGTGCCATCAGTGAATTCGACGATGAGCAGTTCTTC. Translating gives CAISEFDDEQFF.

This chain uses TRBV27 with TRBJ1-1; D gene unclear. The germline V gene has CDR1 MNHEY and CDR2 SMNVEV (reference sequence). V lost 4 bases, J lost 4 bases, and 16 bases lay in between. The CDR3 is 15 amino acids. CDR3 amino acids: CASSYREHRGTEAFF. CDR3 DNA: TGTGCCAGCAGTTATAGGGAGCACCGAGGCACTGAAGCTTTCTTT.

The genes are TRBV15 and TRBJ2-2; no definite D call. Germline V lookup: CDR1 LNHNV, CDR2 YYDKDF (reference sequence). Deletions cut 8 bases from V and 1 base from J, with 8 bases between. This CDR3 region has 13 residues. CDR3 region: CATSRRNTGELFF. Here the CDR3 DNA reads TGTGCCACCTCGCGAAGGAACACCGGGGAGCTGTTTTTT.